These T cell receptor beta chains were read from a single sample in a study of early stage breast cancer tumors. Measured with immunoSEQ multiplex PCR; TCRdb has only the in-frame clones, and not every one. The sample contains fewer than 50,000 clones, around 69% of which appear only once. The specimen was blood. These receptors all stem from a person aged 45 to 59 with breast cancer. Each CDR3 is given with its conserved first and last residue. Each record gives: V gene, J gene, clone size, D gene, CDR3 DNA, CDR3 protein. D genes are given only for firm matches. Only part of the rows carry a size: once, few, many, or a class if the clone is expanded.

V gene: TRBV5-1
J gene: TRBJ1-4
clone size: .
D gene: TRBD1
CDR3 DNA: TGCGCCAGCAGCTTGGCAGGGGGCAGTGAAAAACTGTTTTTT
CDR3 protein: CASSLAGGSEKLFF

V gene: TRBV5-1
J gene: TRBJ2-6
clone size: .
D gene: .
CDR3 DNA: TGCGCCAGCAGCTTGGGAGGGCTCGGGGCCAACGTCCTGACTTTC
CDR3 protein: CASSLGGLGANVLTF

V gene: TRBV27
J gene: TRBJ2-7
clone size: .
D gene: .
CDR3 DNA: TGTGCCAGCAGTTTAACGCCGGGAGAGTCCTACGAGCAGTACTTC
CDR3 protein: CASSLTPGESYEQYF

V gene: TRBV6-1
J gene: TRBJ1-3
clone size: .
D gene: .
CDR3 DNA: TGTGCCAGCAGTGAAGCGCCGAGAGACACCATATATTTT
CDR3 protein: CASSEAPRDTIYF

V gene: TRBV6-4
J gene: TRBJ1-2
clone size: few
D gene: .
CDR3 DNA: TGTGCCAGTGAAGGAGGGGCTAACTATGGCTACACCTTC
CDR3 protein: CASEGGANYGYTF

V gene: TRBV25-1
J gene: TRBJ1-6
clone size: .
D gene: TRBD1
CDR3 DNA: TGTGCCAGCAGTGAAGGGACAGGAGATAATTCACCCCTCCACTTT
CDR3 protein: CASSEGTGDNSPLHF

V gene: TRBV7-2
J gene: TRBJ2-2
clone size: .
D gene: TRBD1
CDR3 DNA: TGTGCCAGCAGCCCAGACAGGGTGCGCACCGGGGAGCTGTTTTTT
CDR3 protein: CASSPDRVRTGELFF

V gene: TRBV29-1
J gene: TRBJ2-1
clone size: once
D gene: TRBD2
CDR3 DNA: TGCAGCGTTGCATTCGGGACTAGCGGGAGGAATGAGCAGTTCTTC
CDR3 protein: CSVAFGTSGRNEQFF

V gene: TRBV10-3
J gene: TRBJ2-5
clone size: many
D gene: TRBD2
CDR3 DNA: TGTGCCATCAGCCGGGAGGGCCCCCAAGAGACCCAGTACTTC
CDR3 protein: CAISREGPQETQYF

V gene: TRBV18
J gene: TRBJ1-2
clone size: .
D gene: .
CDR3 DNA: TGTGCCAGCTCCCAGACACCCTCGGAAGGCTACACCTTC
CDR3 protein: CASSQTPSEGYTF

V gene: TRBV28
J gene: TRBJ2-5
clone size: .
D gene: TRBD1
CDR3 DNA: TGTGCCAGCAGTCCCCGGGACAGGGGTGAGACCCAGTACTTC
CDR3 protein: CASSPRDRGETQYF

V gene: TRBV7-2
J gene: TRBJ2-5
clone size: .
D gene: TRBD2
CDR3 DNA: TGTGCCAGCAGCTCTAGCGGGAGGGCCTCTTGGGAGACCCAGTACTTC
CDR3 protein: CASSSSGRASWETQYF

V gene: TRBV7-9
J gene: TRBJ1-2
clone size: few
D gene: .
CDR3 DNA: TGTGCCAGCAGCTTAGAGCCCAGGGACTATGGCTACACCTTC
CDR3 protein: CASSLEPRDYGYTF

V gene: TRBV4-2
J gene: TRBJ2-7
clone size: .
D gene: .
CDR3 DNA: TGTGCCAGCAGCCAAGTCACCGGCGGGGAGTACGACGAGCAGTACTTC
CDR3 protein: CASSQVTGGEYDEQYF

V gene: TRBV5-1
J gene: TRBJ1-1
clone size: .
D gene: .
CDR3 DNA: TGCGCCAGCAGCTTGGCAGTGTCTGGGAACACTGAAGCTTTCTTT
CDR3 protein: CASSLAVSGNTEAFF

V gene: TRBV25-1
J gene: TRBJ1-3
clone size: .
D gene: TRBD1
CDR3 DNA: TGTGCCAGCAGTGAATCCCGACAGGGGGGCCGCACCATATATTTT
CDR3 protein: CASSESRQGGRTIYF